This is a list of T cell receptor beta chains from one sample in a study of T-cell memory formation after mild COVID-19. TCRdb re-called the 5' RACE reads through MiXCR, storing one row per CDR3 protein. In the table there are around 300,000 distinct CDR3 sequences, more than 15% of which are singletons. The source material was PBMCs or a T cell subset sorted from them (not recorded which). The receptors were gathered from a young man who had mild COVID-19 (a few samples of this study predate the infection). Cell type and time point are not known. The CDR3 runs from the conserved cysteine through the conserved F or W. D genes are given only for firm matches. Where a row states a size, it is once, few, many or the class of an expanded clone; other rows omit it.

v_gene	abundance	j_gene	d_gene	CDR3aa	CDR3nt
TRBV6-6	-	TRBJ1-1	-	CASSPGLWAFF	TGTGCCAGCAGCCCCGGGTTGTGGGCTTTCTTT
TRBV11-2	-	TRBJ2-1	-	CASSFNINENEQFF	TGTGCCAGCAGCTTTAACATCAATGAGAATGAGCAGTTCTTC
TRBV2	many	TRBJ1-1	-	CASSDTNTEAFF	TGTGCCAGCAGTGACACGAACACTGAAGCTTTCTTT
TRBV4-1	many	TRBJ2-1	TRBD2	CASSLAGTSYNEQFF	TGCGCCAGCAGTCTAGCGGGGACCTCCTACAATGAGCAGTTCTTC
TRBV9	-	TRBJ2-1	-	CASSVGGRNEQFF	TGTGCCAGCAGCGTTGGGGGGCGCAATGAGCAGTTCTTC
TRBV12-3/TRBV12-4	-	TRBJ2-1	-	CASSPRGRGSYNEQFF	TGTGCCAGCAGCCCCAGGGGCAGGGGCTCCTACAATGAGCAGTTCTTC
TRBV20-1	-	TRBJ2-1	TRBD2	CSARDTGGAVDEQFF	TGCAGTGCTAGAGATACCGGGGGGGCCGTCGATGAGCAGTTCTTC
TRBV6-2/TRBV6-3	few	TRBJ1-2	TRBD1	CASRRPGQGVYGYTF	TGTGCCAGCAGAAGACCGGGACAGGGAGTCTATGGCTACACCTTC
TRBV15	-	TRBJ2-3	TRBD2	CATSSVAGGLTDTQYF	TGTGCCACCAGCAGCGTTGCGGGGGGGCTCACAGATACGCAGTATTTT
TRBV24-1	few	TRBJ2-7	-	CATSGGGPEQYF	TGTGCCACCAGTGGAGGGGGTCCCGAGCAGTACTTC
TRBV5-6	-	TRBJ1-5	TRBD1	CASSRTGPGGPQHF	TGTGCCAGCAGCCGGACAGGCCCTGGCGGACCCCAGCATTTT
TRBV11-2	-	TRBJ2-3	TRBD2	CASSFLTGGDPDTQYF	TGTGCCAGCAGCTTTCTAACGGGGGGGGATCCAGATACGCAGTATTTT
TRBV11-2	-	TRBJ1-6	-	CASTGGVHSPLHF	TGTGCCAGCACCGGGGGGGTCCATTCACCCCTCCACTTT
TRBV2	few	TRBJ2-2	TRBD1	CASSIIRDSPNTGELFF	TGTGCCAGCAGTATAATCCGGGACAGCCCGAACACCGGGGAGCTGTTTTTT
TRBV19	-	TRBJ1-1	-	CASSLLDRETEAFF	TGTGCCAGTAGTTTATTAGACCGTGAAACTGAAGCTTTCTTT
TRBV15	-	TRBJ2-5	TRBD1	CATSSGDRVGLETQYF	TGTGCCACCAGCAGTGGCGACAGGGTAGGGTTAGAGACCCAGTACTTC
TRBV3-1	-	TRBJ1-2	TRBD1	CASSQPDRNYGYTF	TGTGCCAGCAGCCAACCGGACAGGAACTATGGCTACACCTTC
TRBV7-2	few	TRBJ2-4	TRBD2	CASSLARGSGRWAKNIQYF	TGTGCCAGCAGCTTAGCGCGGGGTAGCGGGCGGTGGGCCAAAAACATTCAGTACTTC
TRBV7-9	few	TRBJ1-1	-	CASSPTAFF	TGTGCCAGCAGCCCAACCGCTTTCTTT
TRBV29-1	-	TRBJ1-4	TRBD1	CSASQGGEKLFF	TGCAGCGCCTCACAGGGGGGTGAAAAACTGTTTTTT
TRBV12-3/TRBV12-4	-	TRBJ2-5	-	CASSLQTRSETQYF	TGTGCCAGCAGTTTACAGACTCGATCGGAGACCCAGTACTTC
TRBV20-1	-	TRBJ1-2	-	CSARDAYTF	TGCAGTGCTAGAGATGCCTACACCTTC
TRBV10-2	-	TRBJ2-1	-	CASSVAGLTDEQFF	TGCGCCAGCAGTGTGGCAGGACTGACCGATGAGCAGTTCTTC
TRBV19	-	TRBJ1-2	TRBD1	CASADRATYGYTF	TGTGCCAGTGCCGACAGGGCTACCTATGGCTACACCTTC
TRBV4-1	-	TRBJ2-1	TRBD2	CASSQELAGASSYNEQFF	TGCGCCAGCAGCCAAGAACTAGCGGGGGCTAGCTCCTACAATGAGCAGTTCTTC
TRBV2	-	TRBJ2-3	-	CASTQVIMSGSTDTQYF	TGTGCCAGCACCCAAGTTATCATGAGTGGGAGCACAGATACGCAGTATTTT
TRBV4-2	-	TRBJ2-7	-	CASSQDQVSLYEQYF	TGTGCCAGCAGCCAAGACCAGGTGAGCCTCTACGAGCAGTACTTC
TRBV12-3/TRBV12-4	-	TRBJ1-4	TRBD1	CASTRTGANEKLFF	TGTGCCAGCACCCGGACAGGGGCGAATGAAAAACTGTTTTTT
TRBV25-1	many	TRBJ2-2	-	CASSEYFRAGELFF	TGTGCCAGCAGTGAATATTTCAGGGCCGGGGAGCTGTTTTTT
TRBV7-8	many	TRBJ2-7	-	CASSPSGMESGSYEQYF	TGTGCCAGCAGCCCCAGCGGTATGGAGTCGGGTTCCTACGAGCAGTACTTC
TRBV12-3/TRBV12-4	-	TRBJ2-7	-	CASSFGVTTYEQYF	TGTGCCAGCAGTTTTGGGGTTACAACCTACGAGCAGTACTTC
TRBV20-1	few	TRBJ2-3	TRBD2	CSAPSGGAKDTQYF	TGCAGTGCTCCTAGCGGGGGGGCGAAAGATACGCAGTATTTT
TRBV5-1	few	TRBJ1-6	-	CASSPGQLRSDSPLHF	TGCGCCAGCAGCCCCGGACAGCTGAGATCGGATTCACCCCTCCACTTT
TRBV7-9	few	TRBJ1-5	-	CASGTAGNSALGEPQHF	TGTGCCAGCGGGACTGCAGGGAATTCTGCCCTGGGTGAGCCCCAGCATTTT
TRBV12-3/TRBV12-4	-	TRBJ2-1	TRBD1	CASRQGQGIDEQFF	TGTGCCAGCAGACAGGGACAGGGAATCGATGAGCAGTTCTTC
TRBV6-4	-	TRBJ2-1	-	CASSDGGYHEQFF	TGTGCCAGCAGTGACGGGGGGTATCATGAGCAGTTCTTC
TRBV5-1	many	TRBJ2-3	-	CASSLGQVTGTDTQYF	TGCGCCAGCAGCTTGGGACAGGTAACCGGGACAGATACGCAGTATTTT
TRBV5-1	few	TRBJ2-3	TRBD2	CASSLAGGTAAQYF	TGCGCCAGCAGCTTAGCGGGGGGGACGGCGGCGCAGTATTTT
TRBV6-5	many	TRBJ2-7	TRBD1	CASSPTGTGPYEQYF	TGTGCCAGCAGCCCCACGGGGACAGGCCCGTACGAGCAGTACTTC
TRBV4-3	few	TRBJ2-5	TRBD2	CASSRLLAGVETQYF	TGCGCCAGCAGCCGCCTCCTAGCGGGGGTTGAGACCCAGTACTTC
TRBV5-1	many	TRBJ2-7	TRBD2	CASSLAASGYEQYF	TGCGCCAGCAGCTTGGCCGCTAGCGGATACGAGCAGTACTTC
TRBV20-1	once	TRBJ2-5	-	CSARTPDRLETQYF	TGCAGTGCTAGGACTCCGGACCGCTTAGAGACCCAGTACTTC
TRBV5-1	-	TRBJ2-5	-	CASSLVAVQETQYF	TGCGCCAGCAGCTTGGTGGCTGTACAAGAGACCCAGTACTTC
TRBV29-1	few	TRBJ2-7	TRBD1	CSVKTGPSLEQYF	TGCAGCGTGAAGACAGGGCCATCCCTCGAGCAGTACTTC
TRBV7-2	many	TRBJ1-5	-	CASSLGSRGSGQPQHF	TGTGCCAGCAGCTTAGGTTCGCGGGGCTCCGGCCAGCCCCAGCATTTT
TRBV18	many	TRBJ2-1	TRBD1	CASSSRQGINEQFF	TGTGCCAGCTCATCAAGACAGGGGATTAATGAGCAGTTCTTC
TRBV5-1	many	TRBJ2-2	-	CASSLRTDTGELFF	TGCGCCAGCAGCCTAAGAACAGACACCGGGGAGCTGTTTTTT
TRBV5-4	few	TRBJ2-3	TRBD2	CASSLSVVLGRGGRVTDTQYF	TGTGCCAGCAGCTTGTCAGTGGTGCTTGGGCGGGGGGGCCGGGTCACAGATACGCAGTATTTT
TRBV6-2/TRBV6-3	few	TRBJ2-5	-	CASSSRRETQYF	TGTGCCAGCAGTTCCCGTCGAGAGACCCAGTACTTC
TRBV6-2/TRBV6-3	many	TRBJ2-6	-	CASSYGGGANVLTF	TGTGCCAGCAGTTACGGGGGTGGGGCCAACGTCCTGACTTTC
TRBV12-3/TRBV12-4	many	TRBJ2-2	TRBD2	CASSLTSGNTGELFF	TGTGCCAGCAGTCTGACTAGCGGGAACACCGGGGAGCTGTTTTTT
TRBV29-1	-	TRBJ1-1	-	CSVDKGGTEAFF	TGCAGCGTTGACAAGGGGGGCACTGAAGCTTTCTTT
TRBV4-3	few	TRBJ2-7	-	CASSQRRGVAYEQYF	TGCGCCAGCAGCCAGAGGCGGGGTGTTGCCTACGAGCAGTACTTC
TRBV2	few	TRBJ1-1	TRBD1	CASREQGREAFF	TGTGCCAGCAGGGAACAGGGGAGGGAAGCTTTCTTT
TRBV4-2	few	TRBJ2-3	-	CASSDGANLGLETQYF	TGTGCCAGCAGTGATGGGGCCAATCTCGGACTCGAAACGCAGTATTTT
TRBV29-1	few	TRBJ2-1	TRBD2	CSVSTSALIHEQFF	TGCAGCGTTTCGACTAGCGCGTTAATCCATGAGCAGTTCTTC
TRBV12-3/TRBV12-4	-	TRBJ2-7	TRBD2	CASRPKAGGFYEQYF	TGTGCCAGCAGACCAAAAGCGGGGGGCTTCTACGAGCAGTACTTC
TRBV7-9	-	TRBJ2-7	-	CASSYLTYEQYF	TGTGCCAGCAGCTATTTGACCTACGAGCAGTACTTC
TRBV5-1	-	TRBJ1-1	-	CASSSHLGGSMTEAFF	TGCGCCAGCAGCTCACATTTAGGGGGTAGTATGACTGAAGCTTTCTTT